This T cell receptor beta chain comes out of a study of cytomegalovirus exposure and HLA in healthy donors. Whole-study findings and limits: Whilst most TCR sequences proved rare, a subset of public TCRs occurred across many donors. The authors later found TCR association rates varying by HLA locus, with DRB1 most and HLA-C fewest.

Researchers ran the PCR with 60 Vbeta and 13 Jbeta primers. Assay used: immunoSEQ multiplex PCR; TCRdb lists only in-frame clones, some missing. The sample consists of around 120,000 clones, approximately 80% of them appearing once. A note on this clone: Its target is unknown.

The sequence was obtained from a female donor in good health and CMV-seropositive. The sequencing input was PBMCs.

CDR3 protein: CAWSRQGTGELFF. The CDR3 bases are TGTGCCTGGAGCAGACAGGGGACCGGGGAGCTGTTTTTT. This chain connects TRBV30 to TRBJ2-2; 8 positions agree with TRBD1. V lost 3 bases, J lost 5 bases, and 2 bases stayed unmatched. The germline V gene encodes CDR1 GTSNPN and CDR2 SVGIG (reference sequence). The CDR3 spans 13 residues.